The 4 T cell receptor beta chains listed next were all sequenced from one sample in a study of cytomegalovirus exposure and HLA in healthy donors. Vbeta (60) and Jbeta (13) primers were used in the PCR. TCRdb's copy holds only in-frame clones and misses some; the assay was immunoSEQ multiplex PCR. Among 160,000 or so clones listed, around 77% were seen once. Source material: PBMCs. The receptors come from a man aged 55 to 70 in good health and CMV-seronegative.

V usage is TRBV29-1 and J usage is TRBJ1-1; no firm D call. Germline-derived CDR1 and CDR2 are SQVTM and ANQGSEA. The CDR3 has 13 amino acids. V dropped 7 bases and J dropped 5 bases, with 17 bases sitting between them. The CDR3 DNA follows: TGCAGCGCCGGAAGAGGGTTCAAGACTGAAGCTTTCTTT. It yields the protein CSAGRGFKTEAFF.

In nucleotides, the CDR3 is TGTGCCAGCAGCTTAGGACCCCGGGCCTACGAGCAGTACTTC. Translating it yields CASSLGPRAYEQYF. This chain links TRBV7-8 with TRBJ2-7; no reliable D call. Trimming shortened V by 1 base and J by 2 bases, and 9 bases separated the two germline ends. Germline values: CDR1 SGHVS, CDR2 FQNEAQ. The CDR3 is 14 residues long.

Concerning this clone: Compared with germline, one end of the junction differs, possibly owing to a read error. J is TRBJ1-2 and V is TRBV5-1, with 9 bases lining up with TRBD1. The germline gives CDR1 SGHRS, CDR2 YFSETQ. This CDR3 is 16 amino acids long. CDR3 nucleotides: TGCGCCAGCAGCTCGGACAGGGGACGGAATAACTATGGCTACCCCTTC. Protein product: CASSSDRGRNNYGYPF.

V is TRBV29-1 and J is TRBJ2-7; D may be TRBD1 (6 bases). The CDR3 has 13 amino acids. Germline CDR1 and CDR2: SQVTM and ANQGSEA. V was trimmed by 6 bases and J by 0 bases, leaving 12 bases between them. DNA for the CDR3: TGCAGCGTCGAAAAGACAGGCTCCTACGAGCAGTACTTC. This gives the protein CSVEKTGSYEQYF.